One sample yielded the 20 T cell receptor beta chains listed below, sequenced in a study of PD-1 blockade in classical Hodgkin lymphoma. The assay was immunoSEQ multiplex PCR, and TCRdb's table has in-frame clones only and misses some. The table has tens of thousands of clones, over 75% seen once. Specified time point: cycle 4 day 1 (C4D1), after more than 5 weeks of nivolumab. There was relapse after autologous stem cell transplantation in every patient, and there was variation in brentuximab vedotin exposure. This specimen was peripheral blood mononuclear cells (PBMCs), taken before the fourth cycle of nivolumab. These receptors were taken from a human donor with classical Hodgkin lymphoma.

This chain links TRBV6-6 with TRBJ1-6, with TRBD1 matching 11 bases. The CDR3 is 15 amino acids. V lost 0 bases, J lost 8 bases, and 0 bases stayed unmatched. Germline-derived CDR1 and CDR2 are MNHNY and SVGAGI (reference sequence). CDR3 loop: CASSYSGQGDSPLHF. In DNA form, the CDR3 reads TGTGCCAGCAGTTACTCGGGACAGGGGGATTCACCCCTCCACTTT.

The chain uses TRBV5-8 and TRBJ2-6; possible D gene TRBD2, 5 bases. The CDR3 contains 15 residues. With 4 bases removed from V and 2 bases from J, the gap between germline ends came to 10 bases. Germline V gives CDR1 SGHTS, CDR2 YDEGEE. CDR3 sequence reads: CASSHYGAGANVLTF. The CDR3 coding sequence is TGTGCCAGCAGCCATTACGGGGCTGGGGCCAACGTCCTGACTTTC.

The chain has TRBV7-2 and TRBJ1-4; D is possibly TRBD1 (6 bases). The CDR3 sequence is 16 residues long. Germline CDR1 SGHTA, CDR2 FQGNSA. V shed 4 bases and J shed 2 bases, with 14 bases lying between them. This chain's CDR3 is CASSSARGGTNEKLFF. The CDR3 region has the DNA TGTGCCAGCAGCTCCGCGAGGGGGGGGACTAATGAAAAACTGTTTTTT.

This clone turned up a few times. The J gene is TRBJ1-3, the V gene TRBV1; TRBD1 is taken as the D call from the table, unchecked against the DNA. TRBV1 corresponds to a pseudogene. The CDR3 contains 17 residues. This CDR3 is CTSSQDNRQLSGNTIYF. The CDR3 region has the DNA TGCACCAGCAGCCAAGATAACAGACAACTCTCTGGAAACACCATATATTTT.

For the CDR3, the DNA is TGTGCCAGCAGCTTAGGGGGGGGGACAGGTTCCCCTCTGAACACCATATATTTT. Protein: CASSLGGGTGSPLNTIYF. V and J are TRBV7-9 and TRBJ1-3; 8 positions agree with TRBD1. J lost 7 bases, V lost 1 base, and 15 bases had no gene match. In germline, CDR1 is SEHNR, CDR2 FQNEAQ (reference sequence). The CDR3 sequence is 18 residues long.

The rearrangement uses TRBV11-2 and TRBJ1-4; tentatively, D is TRBD1 (5 bases). Germline V lookup: CDR1 SGHAT, CDR2 FQNNGV. The V gene lost 4 bases and the J gene lost 8 bases, with 23 bases spanning the gap. CDR3 length: 17 amino acids. This CDR3 is CASSSRDAEGLGEKLFF. DNA of the CDR3: TGTGCCAGCAGCTCGAGGGACGCGGAGGGGTTAGGGGAAAAACTGTTTTTT.

A word on this clone: Mismatch with germline at one junction end may stem from a read error. J is TRBJ2-2 and V is TRBV7-7, with D unresolved. Germline V gene data show CDR1 as SSHAT and CDR2 as FNYEAQ (reference sequence). The CDR3 loop spans 13 amino acids. CDR3 in DNA: TGTGCTAGCAGCTTTGGCAACACCGGGGAGCTGTTTTTT. Its translation: CASSFGNTGELFF.

The chain's CDR3 is CASSEPISGSGYTF. The DNA for the CDR3 is TGTGCCAGCAGTGAACCCATTTCAGGGAGTGGCTACACCTTC. The chain carries TRBV6-1 and TRBJ1-2, with a tentative D call TRBD1 (5 bases). Germline V gives CDR1 MNHNS, CDR2 SASEGT. CDR3 length: 14 amino acids. Deletions cut 2 bases from V and 7 bases from J, with 14 bases between.

The chain links TRBV10-2 to TRBJ2-7; the D gene could be TRBD1 or TRBD2 (5 bases each). Germline V gene data show CDR1 as WSHSY and CDR2 as SAAADI. The CDR3 sequence is 14 residues long. V was trimmed by 4 bases and J by 2 bases, leaving 12 bases between them. The CDR3 DNA reads as TGCGCCAGCAGTGGGGGCAGGGACGCCTACGAGCAGTACGTC. This sequence encodes CASSGGRDAYEQYV.

Only a few counts were recorded for this clone. The chain uses TRBV2 and TRBJ1-2, with 8 bases matching TRBD1. The germline gives CDR1 SNHLY, CDR2 FYNNEI. Trimming at V came to 7 bases and at J to 3 bases, leaving 4 bases not matched to a gene. The CDR3 consists of 13 residues. CDR3: CASKKTGDYGYTF. CDR3 nucleotide sequence: TGTGCCAGCAAAAAGACAGGGGACTATGGCTACACCTTC. Full variable domain (rest looked up from reference TRBV2 and TRBJ1-2): EPEVTQTPSHQVTQMGQEVILRCVPISNHLYFYWYRQILGQKVEFLVSFYNNEISEKSEIFDDQFSVERPDGSNFTLKIRSTKLEDSAMYFCASKKTGDYGYTFGSGTRLTVV.

The rearrangement links TRBV30 to TRBJ1-2; D is unresolved. CDR3 length equals 13 residues. Germline V gene lookup returns CDR1 GTSNPN and CDR2 SVGIG (reference sequence). Between the trimmed V and J ends, which lost 2 bases and 4 bases, there was a span of 11 bases. CDR3 DNA sequence: TGTGCCTGGAGTTCTGGTACAGTCTATGGCTACACCTTC. Its protein product is CAWSSGTVYGYTF.

The rearrangement links TRBV19 to TRBJ2-7; D might be TRBD2 (6 bases). V lost 6 bases and J 5 bases, leaving 17 bases between the germline ends. The CDR3 is made up of 14 amino acids. Germline V gives CDR1 LNHDA, CDR2 SQIVND (reference sequence). CDR3: CASSPTGRIHEQYF. For the CDR3, the DNA is TGTGCCAGTAGCCCGACCGGGAGAATCCACGAGCAGTACTTC.

The V call is TRBV27, the J call TRBJ2-5; TRBD2 aligns across 8 bases. V shed 5 bases and J 1 base; nucleotides not matched to a gene: 0. Germline V CDR1 and CDR2: MNHEY, SMNVEV (reference sequence). The CDR3 runs 13 residues. This chain's CDR3 is CASSRGGQETQYF. The DNA for the CDR3 is TGTGCCAGCAGTCGGGGGGGCCAAGAGACCCAGTACTTC.

The chain is built from TRBV19 and TRBJ2-2; 8 bases agree with TRBD2. Trimming at V came to 6 bases and at J to 3 bases, leaving 12 bases not matched to a gene. The CDR3 has 17 residues. CDR1 LNHDA and CDR2 SQIVND come from the germline V gene (reference sequence). The CDR3 loop reads CASSSPRVGGDTGELFF. CDR3 nucleotides: TGTGCCAGTAGCTCCCCCCGGGTCGGGGGGGACACCGGGGAGCTGTTTTTT.

This clone occurred a few times. The chain carries TRBV25-1 and TRBJ2-5; TRBD2 matches at 7 bases. The germline CDR1 and CDR2 sequences are MGHDK and SYGVNS. The CDR3 contains 16 residues. V shed 3 bases and J 2 bases; nucleotides not matched to a gene: 9. Here the CDR3 reads CASSDTGRGPQETQYF. The CDR3 DNA reads TGTGCCAGCAGTGACACGGGGAGGGGTCCACAAGAGACCCAGTACTTC. The full variable domain, its missing parts supplied by reference TRBV25-1 and TRBJ2-5, is EADIYQTPRYLVIGTGKKITLECSQTMGHDKMYWYQQDPGMELHLIHYSYGVNSTEKGDLSSESTVSRIRTEHFPLTLESARPSHTSQYLCASSDTGRGPQETQYFGPGTRLLVL.

CDR3 region: CASSQTRRNTGELFF. CDR3 bases: TGTGCCAGCAGCCAGACACGCAGGAACACCGGGGAGCTGTTTTTT. The chain carries TRBV11-2 and TRBJ2-2; D gene ambiguous. Trimming took off 5 bases at V and 1 base at J, with 11 bases between the two ends. This CDR3 is 15 amino acids long. From germline, CDR1 is SGHAT and CDR2 FQNNGV.

By proportion, this clone is medium-sized. This chain joins TRBV9 and TRBJ2-7, with D possibly called TRBD1 or TRBD2 (5 bases each). The germline V gene has CDR1 SGDLS and CDR2 YYNGEE. The V and J ends lost 4 bases and 2 bases respectively, with 16 bases between them. The CDR3 contains 15 residues. This chain's CDR3 is CASSPLGEPPYEQYF. CDR3 sequence (DNA): TGTGCCAGCAGCCCCTTGGGGGAACCCCCCTACGAGCAGTACTTC.

V is TRBV7-8 and J is TRBJ2-7; 11 bases match TRBD2. This CDR3 has 16 residues. J gave up 0 bases and V 1 base, and 2 bases lay outside the gene matches. The V gene's germline CDR1 is SGHVS and CDR2 FQNEAQ. The DNA of the CDR3 is TGTGCCAGCAGCTTAGGCGGACTAGCGGGCTCCTACGAGCAGTACTTC. This sequence encodes CASSLGGLAGSYEQYF.

The J gene is TRBJ1-5, the V gene TRBV28; 10 nucleotides match TRBD1. The ends lost 5 bases at V and 5 bases at J; junction bases unmatched: 6. This CDR3 spans 15 amino acids. The germline V gene has CDR1 MDHEN and CDR2 SYDVKM. The CDR3 loop is CASSPGTGEHQPQHF. The CDR3 DNA is TGTGCCAGCAGTCCTGGGACAGGGGAACATCAGCCCCAGCATTTT.

The gene calls are TRBV4-3 and TRBJ2-1; 10 bases fit TRBD2. The CDR3 length is 15 residues. Per the germline V gene, CDR1 is LGHNA and CDR2 is YSLEER. The V and J ends lost 3 bases and 4 bases, in that order; junction bases with no gene match: 3. The CDR3 sequence is CASSQGLASYNEQFF. CDR3 bases: TGCGCCAGCAGCCAGGGACTAGCGTCATACAATGAGCAGTTCTTC.